The 25 T cell receptor beta chains below were found in one sample sequenced in a study of cytomegalovirus exposure and HLA in healthy donors. The study ran its PCR with 60 Vbeta and 13 Jbeta primers. Sequencing used immunoSEQ multiplex PCR; TCRdb keeps in-frame clones, though not all of them. Among 55,000 to 70,000 clones listed, 65% to 75% were seen once. The sequencing sample was made of PBMCs. The receptors were gathered from a woman between 25 and 40 years old in good health and CMV-seronegative.

This chain links TRBV5-5 with TRBJ2-7; 9 bases fit TRBD1. The V and J ends lost 3 bases and 2 bases, in that order; junction bases with no gene match: 3. Germline lookup yields CDR1 SGHKS and CDR2 YYEKEE (reference sequence). CDR3 length: 14 amino acids. The chain's CDR3 is CASSSRQGAYEQYV. Written as DNA, the CDR3 is TGTGCCAGCAGCTCCCGACAGGGGGCCTACGAGCAGTACGTC.

V is TRBV28 and J is TRBJ2-7; 7 nucleotides agree with TRBD1. Looked up from germline, CDR1 is MDHEN and CDR2 is SYDVKM. The CDR3 loop spans 15 amino acids. The J segment lost 0 bases and the V segment lost 3 bases, leaving 5 bases of the junction unmatched. CDR3 bases: TGTGCCAGCAGTTTGAGGGGGCTCGGCTCCTACGAGCAGTACGTC. Encoded protein: CASSLRGLGSYEQYV.

The V and J genes are TRBV13 and TRBJ1-4; 8 bases are shared with TRBD1. V lost 6 bases and J lost 7; bases outside the gene matches: 10. The CDR3 spans 15 residues. The germline V gene encodes CDR1 PRHDT and CDR2 FYEKMQ (reference sequence). DNA for the CDR3: TGTGCCAGCAGTCACGGATACAGGGGGAGTGAAAAACTGTTTTTT. It specifies CASSHGYRGSEKLFF.

V gene TRBV19 combines with J gene TRBJ2-7, with a possible D match to TRBD2 (6 bases). This CDR3 is 13 amino acids long. The germline V gene has CDR1 LNHDA and CDR2 SQIVND (reference sequence). V lost 4 bases, J lost 2 bases, and 9 bases lay in between. As DNA, the CDR3 is TGTGCCAGTAGTACGGGACTGCCCTACGAGCAGTACTTC. It encodes CASSTGLPYEQYF.

The chain links TRBV6-5 to TRBJ2-7; 7 bases agree with TRBD2. V dropped 2 bases and J dropped 6; count of bases not matched to a gene: 4. The CDR3 runs to 13 residues. The germline gives CDR1 MNHEY, CDR2 SVGAGI. The CDR3 DNA reads as TGTGCCAGCAGTTACGGGACTACCGGCGAGCAGTACTTC. This encodes CASSYGTTGEQYF.

The chain is built from TRBV1 and TRBJ2-7; TRBD2 reflects the table's D call only, with no check against the DNA. TRBV1 is marked as a pseudogene. This CDR3 region has 16 residues. The CDR3 spells CTSSHLNLADTYEQYF. The CDR3 DNA follows: TGCACCAGCAGCCACCTCAACTTAGCGGACACCTACGAGCAGTACTTC.

This chain uses TRBV11-2 with TRBJ2-7; 7 positions agree with TRBD2. The trim removed 2 bases at V and 5 bases at J, leaving 9 bases unmatched. The V gene's germline CDR1 is SGHAT and CDR2 FQNNGV. The CDR3 has 15 residues. As DNA, the CDR3 is TGTGCCAGCAGCTTACGTCGCACTAGCGTGAACGAGCAGTACGTC. Translating gives CASSLRRTSVNEQYV.

V and J are TRBV1 and TRBJ1-2; TRBD1 is the table's D call, not checked against the DNA. TRBV1 counts as a pseudogene. The CDR3 spans 18 residues. The CDR3 DNA sequence: TGCACCAGCAGCCAAGAGTGGGACAGGGGGCGCAGAGACTATGGCTACACCTTC. Amino acids: CTSSQEWDRGRRDYGYTF.

This chain connects TRBV30 to TRBJ2-4; 9 bases are a match to TRBD2. CDR1 GTSNPN and CDR2 SVGIG come from the germline V gene (reference sequence). CDR3 length: 16 amino acids. The V and J ends lost 0 bases and 6 bases, in that order; junction bases with no gene match: 9. CDR3 DNA sequence: TGTGCCTGGAGTGTAAGAATAGCGGGAGAAGGAAACATTCAGTACTTC. This encodes CAWSVRIAGEGNIQYF. Filled out from reference TRBV30 and TRBJ2-4, the complete variable domain reads SQTIHQWPATLVQPVGSPLSLECTVEGTSNPNLYWYRQAAGRGLQLLFYSVGIGQISSEVPQNLSASRPQDRQFILSSKKLLLSDSGFYLCAWSVRIAGEGNIQYFGAGTRLSVL.

V and J are TRBV11-2 and TRBJ1-2, with D tentatively TRBD1 (6 bases). Germline V gene lookup returns CDR1 SGHAT and CDR2 FQNNGV. The CDR3 sequence is 12 residues long. V gave up 5 bases and J gave up 8 bases, with 12 bases separating them. The CDR3 nucleotides read TGTGCCAGCAGCCCTGAGGGGGACGGCTACACCTTC. It translates to CASSPEGDGYTF.

This chain's CDR3 is CASSISVAGGGANVLTF. In nucleotides, the CDR3 is TGTGCCAGTAGTATTTCTGTAGCGGGTGGTGGGGCCAACGTCCTGACTTTC. The chain employs TRBV19 and TRBJ2-6, with 7 bases fitting TRBD2. This CDR3 has 17 residues. V shed 3 bases and J 3 bases; nucleotides not matched to a gene: 8. Germline values: CDR1 LNHDA, CDR2 SQIVND (reference sequence).

The rearrangement links TRBV4-1 to TRBJ1-5, with D perhaps TRBD1 (6 bases). This CDR3 comprises 15 residues. V shed 3 bases and J shed 7 bases, with 16 bases lying between them. Germline V gene sequence: CDR1 MGHRA, CDR2 YSYEKL. Written as DNA, the CDR3 is TGCGCCAGCAGCCAGGACAGTGCTTCAAGACAGCCCCAGCATTTT. The encoded protein is CASSQDSASRQPQHF.

The V gene is TRBV19, the J gene TRBJ2-1; a possible D gene is TRBD1 (5 bases). There are 16 residues in the CDR3. The ends were cut back, 8 bases at V and 0 bases at J, with 17 bases in the middle. The germline gives CDR1 LNHDA, CDR2 SQIVND (reference sequence). CDR3 loop: CASPPRARGSYNEQFF. Here the CDR3 DNA reads TGTGCCAGTCCCCCCCGGGCAAGGGGCTCCTACAATGAGCAGTTCTTC.

This chain joins TRBV21-1 and TRBJ2-1; TRBD2, the table's D call, was not compared with the DNA. TRBV21-1 is recorded as a pseudogene. The CDR3 is 13 residues long. The CDR3 sequence: CASSPSSIYEQFF. The CDR3 DNA reads TGTGCCAGCAGCCCGAGTAGTATCTATGAGCAGTTCTTC.

J is TRBJ2-7 and V is TRBV5-6, with D unresolved. Germline lookup yields CDR1 SGHDT and CDR2 YYEEEE. The length of the CDR3 is 14 residues. The V end was cut by 3 bases, the J end by 7 bases, with 17 bases between. DNA for the CDR3: TGTGCCAGCAGCTCCGCCGGGTCCCTTGATGAGCAGTACTTC. Amino acid sequence: CASSSAGSLDEQYF.

The chain recombines TRBV20-1 with TRBJ2-7; 7 bases line up with TRBD1. After removal of 5 bases from V and 12 bases from J, the junction contained 7 bases not matched to a gene. This CDR3 comprises 10 residues. The V gene's germline CDR1 is DFQATT and CDR2 SNEGSKA (reference sequence). The CDR3 DNA sequence: TGCAGTGCTCCCGACAGGGTGCCGTACTTC. Translating gives CSAPDRVPYF.

The chain carries TRBV30 and TRBJ2-5, with D perhaps TRBD1 (6 bases). This CDR3 region has 12 residues. Trimming stripped 5 bases from V and 5 bases from J, with 12 bases between. From germline, CDR1 is GTSNPN and CDR2 SVGIG (reference sequence). CDR3 loop: CAWGTGRETQYF. Here the CDR3 DNA reads TGTGCCTGGGGCACAGGGCGGGAGACCCAGTACTTC.

This clone has more than one count but fewer than ten. This chain links TRBV9 with TRBJ2-1; 12 bases map to TRBD1. The junction had 5 bases not matched to a gene; V was cut back by 3 bases and J by 4 bases. Germline values: CDR1 SGDLS, CDR2 YYNGEE. The CDR3 spans 16 residues. The DNA for the CDR3 is TGTGCCAGCAGCGCACGGGGACAGGGGGCGTACAATGAGCAGTTCTTC. It codes for CASSARGQGAYNEQFF. Variable domain in full (rest from reference TRBV9 and TRBJ2-1): DSGVTQTPKHLITATGQRVTLRCSPRSGDLSVYWYQQSLDQGLQFLIQYYNGEERAKGNILERFSAQQFPDLHSELNLSSLELGDSALYFCASSARGQGAYNEQFFGPGTRLTVL.

The rearrangement uses TRBV29-1 and TRBJ2-1; TRBD1 is a possible D gene (6 bases). The CDR3 spans 14 residues. Germline-derived CDR1 and CDR2 are SQVTM and ANQGSEA. Trimming cost V 4 bases and J 4 bases, with 14 bases left between them. Written as DNA, the CDR3 is TGCAGCGTTGGTCGGGCAGGGGTTTACAATGAGCAGTTCTTC. Its protein product is CSVGRAGVYNEQFF.

The gene calls are TRBV28 and TRBJ2-7, with a possible D match to TRBD2 (5 bases). Trimming removed 8 bases at V and 8 bases at J, with 10 bases between. CDR1 MDHEN and CDR2 SYDVKM come from the germline V gene. CDR3 length equals 10 residues. The CDR3 sequence is CASAAGKQYF. The CDR3 DNA reads as TGTGCCAGCGCCGCCGGGAAGCAGTACTTC.

This clone was counted a few times. DNA for the CDR3: TGCGCCAGCAGCCAACGTCTAGCGGGCGGGATCTCCTACAATGAGCAGTTCTTC. Protein sequence: CASSQRLAGGISYNEQFF. The genes are TRBV4-3 and TRBJ2-1; 8 nucleotides agree with TRBD2. V trimming: 2 bases; J trimming: 0 bases; junction bases outside the gene matches: 9. The CDR3 is 18 residues long. CDR1 and CDR2 from the germline V gene are LGHNA and YSLEER.

In its sample, this clone was seen once. The chain uses TRBV14 and TRBJ2-3; 8 bases match TRBD2. V gave up 0 bases and J gave up 0 bases; unmatched junction bases: 11. In germline, CDR1 is SGHDN, CDR2 FVKESK. CDR3 length: 19 residues. The CDR3 loop is CASSQEGLAGLASTDTQYF. The CDR3 region has the DNA TGTGCCAGCAGCCAAGAAGGATTAGCGGGACTCGCTAGCACAGATACGCAGTATTTT.

The chain joins TRBV9 to TRBJ2-1, with 9 positions matching TRBD2. Germline V CDR1 and CDR2: SGDLS, YYNGEE. V dropped 0 bases and J dropped 3; count of bases not matched to a gene: 1. The CDR3 covers 15 residues. The CDR3 bases are TGTGCCAGCAGCGTAGCTAGCGGGATCTACAATGAGCAGTTCTTC. It yields the protein CASSVASGIYNEQFF.

The chain carries TRBV15 and TRBJ1-1, with D tentatively TRBD1 (5 bases). The CDR3 has 14 residues. The germline gives CDR1 LNHNV, CDR2 YYDKDF (reference sequence). The V end was cut by 5 bases, the J end by 8 bases, with 18 bases between. CDR3 in DNA: TGTGCCACCAGCTTGCGGCCCGGACAAATAGAAGCTTTCTTT. Translation gives CATSLRPGQIEAFF.

The J gene is TRBJ2-5, the V gene TRBV2; D remains unclear. The CDR3 is 11 residues long. The V and J ends lost 6 bases and 4 bases respectively, with 6 bases between them. Germline CDR1 SNHLY, CDR2 FYNNEI. As DNA, the CDR3 is TGTGCCAGCAGACCGGGAGAGACCCAGTACTTC. It is translated as CASRPGETQYF.